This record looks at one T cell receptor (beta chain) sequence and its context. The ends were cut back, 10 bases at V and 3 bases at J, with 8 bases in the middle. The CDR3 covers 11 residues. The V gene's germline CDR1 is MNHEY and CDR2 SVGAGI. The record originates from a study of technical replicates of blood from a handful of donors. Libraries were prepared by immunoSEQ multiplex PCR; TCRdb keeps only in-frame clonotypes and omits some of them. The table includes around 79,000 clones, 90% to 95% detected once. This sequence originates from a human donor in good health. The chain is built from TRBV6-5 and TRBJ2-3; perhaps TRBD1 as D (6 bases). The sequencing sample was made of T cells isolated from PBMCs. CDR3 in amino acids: CATGVTDTQYF. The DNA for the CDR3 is TGTGCCACAGGGGTGACAGATACGCAGTATTTT.